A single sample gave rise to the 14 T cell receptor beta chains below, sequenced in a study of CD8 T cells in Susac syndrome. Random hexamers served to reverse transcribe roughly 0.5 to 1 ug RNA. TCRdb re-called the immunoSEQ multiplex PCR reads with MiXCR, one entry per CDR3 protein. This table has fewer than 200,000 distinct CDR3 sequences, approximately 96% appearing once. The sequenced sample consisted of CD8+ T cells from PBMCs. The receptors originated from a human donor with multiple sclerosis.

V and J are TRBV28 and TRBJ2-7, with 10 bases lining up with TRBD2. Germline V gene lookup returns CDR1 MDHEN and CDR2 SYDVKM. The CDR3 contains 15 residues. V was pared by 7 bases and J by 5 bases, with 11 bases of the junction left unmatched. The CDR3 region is CASKPGTSVSNEQYF. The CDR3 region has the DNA TGTGCCAGCAAACCAGGGACTAGCGTCTCTAACGAGCAGTACTTC.

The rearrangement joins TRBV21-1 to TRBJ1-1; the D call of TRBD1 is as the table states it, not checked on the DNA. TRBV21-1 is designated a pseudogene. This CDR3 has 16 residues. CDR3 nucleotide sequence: TGTGCCAGCAGCAACTCCCAGGGGGCGGACGACACTGAAGCTTTCTTT. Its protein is CASSNSQGADDTEAFF.

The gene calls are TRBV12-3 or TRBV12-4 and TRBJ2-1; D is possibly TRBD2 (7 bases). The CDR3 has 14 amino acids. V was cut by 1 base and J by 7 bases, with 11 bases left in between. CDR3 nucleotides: TGTGCCAGCAGTTTAGTGGGAGGGGGGAATGAGCAGTTCTTC. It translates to CASSLVGGGNEQFF.

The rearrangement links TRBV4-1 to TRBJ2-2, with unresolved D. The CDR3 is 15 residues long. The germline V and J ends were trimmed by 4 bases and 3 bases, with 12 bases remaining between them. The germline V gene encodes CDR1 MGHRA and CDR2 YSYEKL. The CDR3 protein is CASSPTRPHTGELFF. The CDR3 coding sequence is TGCGCCAGCAGCCCCACCCGACCCCACACCGGGGAGCTGTTTTTT.

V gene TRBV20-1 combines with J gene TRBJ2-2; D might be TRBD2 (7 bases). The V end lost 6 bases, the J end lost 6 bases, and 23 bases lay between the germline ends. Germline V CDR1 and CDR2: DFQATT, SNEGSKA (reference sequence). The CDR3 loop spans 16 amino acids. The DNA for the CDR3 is TGCAGTGCCAAAGCCAACGGGGGGCCAGTCCCCGGGGAGCTGTTTTTT. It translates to CSAKANGGPVPGELFF.

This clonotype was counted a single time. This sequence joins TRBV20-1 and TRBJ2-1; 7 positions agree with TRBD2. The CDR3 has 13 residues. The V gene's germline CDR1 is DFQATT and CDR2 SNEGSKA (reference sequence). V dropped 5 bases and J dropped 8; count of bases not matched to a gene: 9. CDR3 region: CSAPPRRGYEQFF. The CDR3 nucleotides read TGCAGTGCTCCCCCGAGGCGGGGGTATGAGCAGTTCTTC.

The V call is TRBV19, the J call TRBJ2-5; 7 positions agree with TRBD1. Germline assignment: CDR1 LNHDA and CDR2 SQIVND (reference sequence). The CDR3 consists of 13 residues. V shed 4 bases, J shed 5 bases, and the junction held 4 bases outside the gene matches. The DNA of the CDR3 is TGTGCCAGTAGTACCGACAGGGAGGAGACCCAGTACTTC. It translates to CASSTDREETQYF.

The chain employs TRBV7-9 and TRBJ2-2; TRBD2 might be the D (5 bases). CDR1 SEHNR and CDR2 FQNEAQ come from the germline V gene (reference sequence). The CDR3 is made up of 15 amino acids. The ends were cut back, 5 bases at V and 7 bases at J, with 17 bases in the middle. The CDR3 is CASSHAIIGVGELFF. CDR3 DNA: TGTGCCAGCAGCCACGCCATTATCGGGGTCGGGGAGCTGTTTTTT.

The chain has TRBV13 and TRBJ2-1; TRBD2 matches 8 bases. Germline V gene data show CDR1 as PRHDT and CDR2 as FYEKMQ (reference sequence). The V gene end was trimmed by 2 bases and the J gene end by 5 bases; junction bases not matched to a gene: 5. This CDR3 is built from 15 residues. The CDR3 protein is CASSLSGSGHNEQFF. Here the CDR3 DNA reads TGTGCCAGCAGCTTAAGCGGGAGTGGGCACAATGAGCAGTTCTTC.

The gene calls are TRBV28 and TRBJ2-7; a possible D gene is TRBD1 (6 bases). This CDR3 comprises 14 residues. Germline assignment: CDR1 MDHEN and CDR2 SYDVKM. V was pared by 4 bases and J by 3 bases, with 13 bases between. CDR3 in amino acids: CASSSTGTIYEQYF. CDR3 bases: TGTGCCAGCAGTTCCACCGGGACAATCTACGAGCAGTACTTC.

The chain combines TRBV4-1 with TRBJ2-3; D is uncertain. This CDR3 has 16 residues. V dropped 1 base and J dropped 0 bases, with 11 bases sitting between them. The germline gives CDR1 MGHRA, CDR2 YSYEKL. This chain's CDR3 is CASSQGAVPSTDTQYF. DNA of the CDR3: TGCGCCAGCAGCCAAGGGGCAGTACCTAGCACAGATACGCAGTATTTT.

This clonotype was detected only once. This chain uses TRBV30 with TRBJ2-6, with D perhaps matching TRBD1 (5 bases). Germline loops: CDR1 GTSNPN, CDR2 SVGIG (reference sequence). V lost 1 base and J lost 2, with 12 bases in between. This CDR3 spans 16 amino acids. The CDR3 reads CAWSDRLLPGANVLTF. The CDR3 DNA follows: TGTGCCTGGAGTGACAGGTTGCTCCCTGGGGCCAACGTCCTGACTTTC.

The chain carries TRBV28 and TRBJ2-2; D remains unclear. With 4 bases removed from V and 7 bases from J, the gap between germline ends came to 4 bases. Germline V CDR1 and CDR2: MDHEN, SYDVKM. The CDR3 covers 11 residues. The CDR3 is CASSSGGELFF. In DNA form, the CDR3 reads TGTGCCAGCAGTTCAGGCGGGGAGCTGTTTTTT. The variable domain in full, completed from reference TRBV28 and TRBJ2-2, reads DVKVTQSSRYLVKRTGEKVFLECVQDMDHENMFWYRQDPGLGLRLIYFSYDVKMKEKGDIPEGYSVSREKKERFSLILESASTNQTSMYLCASSSGGELFFGEGSRLTVL.

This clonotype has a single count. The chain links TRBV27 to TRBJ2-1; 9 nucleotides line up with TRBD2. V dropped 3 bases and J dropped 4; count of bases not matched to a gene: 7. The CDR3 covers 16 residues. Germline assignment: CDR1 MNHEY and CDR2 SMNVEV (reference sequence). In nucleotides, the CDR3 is TGTGCCAGCAGTTTTATTAGCGGGAGTAGGTACAATGAGCAGTTCTTC. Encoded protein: CASSFISGSRYNEQFF.